A selection of T cell receptor beta chains follows, all from one sample in a study of blood T cell repertoires in COVID-19. Profiling relied on immunoSEQ multiplex PCR, and the TCRdb table lists in-frame clones only, not all of them. The sample lists around 110,000 clones; around nine tenths were seen once. Sample: peripheral blood. These receptors all stem from a woman in her twenties or thirties with acute or convalescent COVID-19. Both conserved end residues are part of each CDR3. D genes are given only for firm matches. The size of a clone is reported for some rows only, either as once, few or many, or as a class for expanded clones.

CDR3 DNA: TGTGCCAGCAGCTTAGAGAGCGGGGGGGCAACTGAGCAGTTCTTC; CDR3 protein: CASSLESGGATEQFF; J gene: TRBJ2-1; V gene: TRBV7-6; clone size: -; D gene: TRBD2
CDR3 DNA: TGTGCCAGCAGTGCTGTAGACACCGTAACTAATGAAAAACTGTTTTTT; CDR3 protein: CASSAVDTVTNEKLFF; J gene: TRBJ1-4; V gene: TRBV28; clone size: -; D gene: -
CDR3 DNA: TGTGCCAGCAGTGAAAATCAGCGGCGCCAGGTCAATCAGCCCCAGCATTTT; CDR3 protein: CASSENQRRQVNQPQHF; J gene: TRBJ1-5; V gene: TRBV2; clone size: -; D gene: -
CDR3 DNA: TGTGCCAGCAGTACTAGCGGGAGTCTTGAGCAGTTCTTC; CDR3 protein: CASSTSGSLEQFF; J gene: TRBJ2-1; V gene: TRBV11-1; clone size: -; D gene: TRBD2
CDR3 DNA: TGTGCCAGCAGCTTCAAACTAGCGGGAGTGGCCTACGAGCAGTACTTC; CDR3 protein: CASSFKLAGVAYEQYF; J gene: TRBJ2-7; V gene: TRBV7-2; clone size: -; D gene: TRBD2
CDR3 DNA: TGCGCCAGCAGCCAACCGTCGGGGCAGCCCCAGCATTTT; CDR3 protein: CASSQPSGQPQHF; J gene: TRBJ1-5; V gene: TRBV4-1; clone size: -; D gene: -
CDR3 DNA: TGTGCCAGCATAAAGGGGGCGGGAAGCAATCAGCCCCAGCATTTT; CDR3 protein: CASIKGAGSNQPQHF; J gene: TRBJ1-5; V gene: TRBV2; clone size: once; D gene: TRBD1
CDR3 DNA: TGTGCCACCTCTCAGGGGCAATTTGAAGCTTTCTTT; CDR3 protein: CATSQGQFEAFF; J gene: TRBJ1-1; V gene: TRBV15; clone size: -; D gene: -
CDR3 DNA: TGCGCCAGCAGCGTTAGCGGGAGCTCCTACAATGAGCAGTTCTTC; CDR3 protein: CASSVSGSSYNEQFF; J gene: TRBJ2-1; V gene: TRBV5-1; clone size: -; D gene: TRBD2
CDR3 DNA: TGTGCCAGCAGCCACGGCGCAGGCCACGAGCAGTACTTC; CDR3 protein: CASSHGAGHEQYF; J gene: TRBJ2-7; V gene: TRBV6-5; clone size: -; D gene: -
CDR3 DNA: TGCGCCAGCAGACCCGACAGGGGGCTAAAAATGGATGAAAAACTGTTTTTT; CDR3 protein: CASRPDRGLKMDEKLFF; J gene: TRBJ1-4; V gene: TRBV5-1; clone size: -; D gene: TRBD1
CDR3 DNA: TGTGCCACCAGTGAATCTGACAGGGAGCCCCAGCATTTT; CDR3 protein: CATSESDREPQHF; J gene: TRBJ1-5; V gene: TRBV24-1; clone size: -; D gene: TRBD1
CDR3 DNA: TGTGCCAGCAGTTTAGAAAGGGAGACGCCCCAGCATTTT; CDR3 protein: CASSLERETPQHF; J gene: TRBJ1-5; V gene: TRBV12-3/TRBV12-4; clone size: -; D gene: -
CDR3 DNA: TGCAGTGCTAGTTATGGGGCTGGAGGGGCCAACGTCCTGACTTTC; CDR3 protein: CSASYGAGGANVLTF; J gene: TRBJ2-6; V gene: TRBV20-1; clone size: -; D gene: -
CDR3 DNA: TGTGCCAGCAGTGAAGGCGGGACAGGGTTGAGCTCTGGAAACACCATATATTTT; CDR3 protein: CASSEGGTGLSSGNTIYF; J gene: TRBJ1-3; V gene: TRBV28; clone size: -; D gene: TRBD1
CDR3 DNA: TGTGCCAGCAGCTTAAATCCCAGCTCTGGAAACACCATATATTTT; CDR3 protein: CASSLNPSSGNTIYF; J gene: TRBJ1-3; V gene: TRBV11-3; clone size: -; D gene: -
CDR3 DNA: TGTGCTAGTGGTTCTAGCGGGAGTGGGGGGGCAGATACGCAGTATTTT; CDR3 protein: CASGSSGSGGADTQYF; J gene: TRBJ2-3; V gene: TRBV12-5; clone size: -; D gene: TRBD2
CDR3 DNA: TGTGCCAGCAGTCTACTAATGACAGGGCATGGCTACACCTTC; CDR3 protein: CASSLLMTGHGYTF; J gene: TRBJ1-2; V gene: TRBV28; clone size: -; D gene: TRBD1
CDR3 DNA: TGTGCCAGCAGCCAAGATGTAGGGAGGGCCGGGGAGCTGTTTTTT; CDR3 protein: CASSQDVGRAGELFF; J gene: TRBJ2-2; V gene: TRBV4-2; clone size: -; D gene: TRBD2
CDR3 DNA: TGTGCCAGCAGCTTAGCGGTAGCGGGTCAAAACAATGAGCAGTTCTTC; CDR3 protein: CASSLAVAGQNNEQFF; J gene: TRBJ2-1; V gene: TRBV7-9; clone size: -; D gene: TRBD2
CDR3 DNA: TGCGCCAGCAGCCAAGGGGCTAGCGGGCCCTACAATGAGCAGTTCTTC; CDR3 protein: CASSQGASGPYNEQFF; J gene: TRBJ2-1; V gene: TRBV4-3; clone size: -; D gene: TRBD2
CDR3 DNA: TGTGCCAGCAGCCGAACAGGGCCTTCCTTTCTTTACAATGAGCAGTTCTTC; CDR3 protein: CASSRTGPSFLYNEQFF; J gene: TRBJ2-1; V gene: TRBV7-9; clone size: -; D gene: -
CDR3 DNA: TGTGCCAGCAGTCCTCGGAAGGGGGCTGGCGCAGATACGCAGTATTTT; CDR3 protein: CASSPRKGAGADTQYF; J gene: TRBJ2-3; V gene: TRBV28; clone size: -; D gene: TRBD1
CDR3 DNA: TGTGCCAGCAGCCCGGGGACAGGGGTTAACACCATATATTTT; CDR3 protein: CASSPGTGVNTIYF; J gene: TRBJ1-3; V gene: TRBV6-5; clone size: -; D gene: TRBD1
CDR3 DNA: TGCGCCAGCAGCCAAGACTCGTACGGGGGGGCTCTTTATACGCAGTATTTT; CDR3 protein: CASSQDSYGGALYTQYF; J gene: TRBJ2-3; V gene: TRBV4-1; clone size: -; D gene: TRBD2